These 4 T cell receptor gamma chains were all obtained from the same sample, sequenced in a study of gamma-delta T cells after stem cell transplantation. TCRdb redid clone calling on the RT-PCR reads using CATT. The sample comprises over 2,000 gamma-chain clones, around 6.3% of which are singletons, and around three fifths rests with the top ten. Sequenced input: gamma-delta T cells. These receptors originate from a human donor. It is not recorded whose cells these are; they may come from a transplant donor.

In its sample, this clone ranks as medium-sized. One junction end does not reproduce the germline sequence, and a read error may be involved. The chain carries TRGV9 and TRGJ1 or TRGJ2. The length of the CDR3 is 12 residues. Germline CDR1 and CDR2: GITISATS and ISYDGTV (reference sequence). The CDR3 nucleotides read TGTGCCTTGGGGGATACGTATTATAAGAAACTCTTT. This sequence encodes CALGDTYYKKLF.

Points on this clone: A far larger clone differs by one base, so this is likely a read error. Other DNA sequences in the same sample also yield this CDR3. This chain links TRGV9 with TRGJP. Since TCRdb gives no J gene, matching the DNA to germline was used here to assign it. Per the germline V gene, CDR1 is GITISATS and CDR2 is ISYDGTV (reference sequence). The CDR3 contains 17 residues. As DNA, the CDR3 is TGTGCCTTGTGGGAGGGATTTCAAGAGTTGGGCAAAAAGATCAAGGTATTT. The encoded protein is CALWEGFQELGKKIKVF.

This clone has just a few counts. The protein recorded in TCRdb matches a much larger clone and deviates from this DNA's translation at residue 8, suggesting a read error; the protein here is obtained by translating the DNA. This CDR3 reads CATWDRPQYKKLF. The CDR3 coding sequence is TGTGCCACCTGGGACAGGCCTCAGTATAAGAAACTCTTT. The chain carries TRGV3 and TRGJ1 or TRGJ2. Here the J gene was assigned by germline matching of the DNA, as TCRdb has none. This CDR3 spans 13 amino acids. V shed 0 bases and J 7 bases; nucleotides not matched to a gene: 6. CDR1 and CDR2 from the germline V gene are VTNTFY and YDVSTARD (reference sequence).

Judged by abundance, this clone is medium-sized. A far larger clone is just one base off, so this is likely a read error. This chain connects TRGV9 to TRGJ1 or TRGJ2. CDR1 is GITISATS and CDR2 is ISYDGTV in the germline V gene (reference sequence). V dropped 3 bases and J dropped 5; count of bases not matched to a gene: 7. This CDR3 is 13 amino acids long. CDR3 coding DNA: TGTGCCTTGTGGGAGCCCTATAATTATAAGAAACTCTTT. Residues: CALWEPYNYKKLF.